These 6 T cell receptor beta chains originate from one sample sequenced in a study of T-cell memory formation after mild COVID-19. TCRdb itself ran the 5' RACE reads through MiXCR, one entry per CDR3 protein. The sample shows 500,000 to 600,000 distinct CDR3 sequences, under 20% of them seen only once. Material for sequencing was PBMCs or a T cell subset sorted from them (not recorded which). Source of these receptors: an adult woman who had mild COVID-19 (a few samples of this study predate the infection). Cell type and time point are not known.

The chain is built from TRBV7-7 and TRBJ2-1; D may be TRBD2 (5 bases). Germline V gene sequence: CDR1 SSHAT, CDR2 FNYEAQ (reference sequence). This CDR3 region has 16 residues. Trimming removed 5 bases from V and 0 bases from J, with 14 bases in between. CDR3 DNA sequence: TGTGCCAGCAGCCCACTGAGCGGAAGCTCCTACAATGAGCAGTTCTTC. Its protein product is CASSPLSGSSYNEQFF.

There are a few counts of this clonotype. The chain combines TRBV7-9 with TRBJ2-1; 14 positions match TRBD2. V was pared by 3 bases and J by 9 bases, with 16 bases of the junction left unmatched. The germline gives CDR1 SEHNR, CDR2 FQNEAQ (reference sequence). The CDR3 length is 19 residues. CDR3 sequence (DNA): TGTGCCAGCAGCTTCCCTCGGACTAGCGGGAGGATCCATCCAGGTGAGCAGTTCTTC. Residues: CASSFPRTSGRIHPGEQFF.

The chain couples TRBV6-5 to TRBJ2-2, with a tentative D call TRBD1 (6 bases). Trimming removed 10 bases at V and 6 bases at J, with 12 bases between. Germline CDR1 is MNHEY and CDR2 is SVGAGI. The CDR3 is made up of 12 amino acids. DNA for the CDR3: TGTGCCACCACAAGGGGGTCCGGGGAGCTGTTTTTT. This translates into CATTRGSGELFF.

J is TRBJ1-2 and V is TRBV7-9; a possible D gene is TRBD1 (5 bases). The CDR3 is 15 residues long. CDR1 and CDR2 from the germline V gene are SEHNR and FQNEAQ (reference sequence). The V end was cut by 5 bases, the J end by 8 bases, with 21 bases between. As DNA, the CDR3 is TGTGCCAGCAGCCGAAGCGGGAGCAGGGAATCCGGCTACACCTTC. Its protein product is CASSRSGSRESGYTF.

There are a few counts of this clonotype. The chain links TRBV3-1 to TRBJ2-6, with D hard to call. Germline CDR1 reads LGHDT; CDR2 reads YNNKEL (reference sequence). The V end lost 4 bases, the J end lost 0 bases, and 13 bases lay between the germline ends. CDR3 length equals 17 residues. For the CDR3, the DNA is TGTGCCAGCAGCCTTTCAGCGCCCGTCTCTGGGGCCAACGTCCTGACTTTC. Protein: CASSLSAPVSGANVLTF.

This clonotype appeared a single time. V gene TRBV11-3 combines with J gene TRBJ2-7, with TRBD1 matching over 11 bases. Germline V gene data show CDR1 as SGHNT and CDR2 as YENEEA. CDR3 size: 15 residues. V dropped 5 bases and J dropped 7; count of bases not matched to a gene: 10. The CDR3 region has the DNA TGTGCCAGCAGCCTCGGGACAGGGGGAGTAAGGGAGCAGTACTTC. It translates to CASSLGTGGVREQYF.